The 19 T cell receptor beta chains presented below share a single source sample, sequenced in a study of shared clonotypes between healthy human individuals. Profiled with immunoSEQ multiplex PCR; TCRdb holds only in-frame clones, not every one. The data contain roughly 680,000 clones, around 77% of them seen just once; the ten biggest clones take up under 2%. Sequenced material: memory CD4+ T cells sorted from blood. Noted subset: CD45RA-negative fraction. Receptor source: a young woman in good health.

The chain links TRBV19 to TRBJ2-6; D unclear. Germline V CDR1 and CDR2: LNHDA, SQIVND (reference sequence). V dropped 0 bases and J dropped 2 bases, with 8 bases sitting between them. This CDR3 contains 16 residues. CDR3 in amino acids: CASSIDRNPGANVLTF. CDR3 DNA sequence: TGTGCCAGTAGTATAGATCGGAACCCTGGGGCCAACGTCCTGACTTTC.

The rearrangement joins TRBV7-9 to TRBJ2-7; D might be TRBD1 (5 bases). Germline CDR1 and CDR2: SEHNR and FQNEAQ (reference sequence). This CDR3 has 15 residues. Trimming stripped 1 base from V and 2 bases from J, with 12 bases between. The CDR3 DNA reads as TGTGCCAGCAGCTTAGTTTGGGGCGATACCTACGAGCAGTACTTC. Its translation: CASSLVWGDTYEQYF.

This clone occurred once. This may be a read error: a much more frequent sequence differs by one nucleotide. The same CDR3 is also encoded by other DNA sequences in this sample. V usage is TRBV5-6 and J usage is TRBJ2-7; TRBD2 agrees at 12 bases. Unmatched junction bases numbered 0, after V lost 0 bases and J lost 2 bases. This CDR3 has 15 residues. Germline V gives CDR1 SGHDT, CDR2 YYEEEE. CDR3 region: CASSLASGRAYEQYF. The CDR3 coding sequence is TGTGCCAGCAGCTTGGCTAGCGGGAGGGCCTACGAGCAGTACTTC.

This clone was seen a single time. Other nucleotide sequences in the sample specify the same CDR3. The chain uses TRBV5-1 and TRBJ2-5, with D possibly called TRBD1 or TRBD2 (5 bases each). V was clipped by 0 bases and J by 5 bases, with 8 bases between them. There are 13 residues in the CDR3. The V gene's germline CDR1 is SGHRS and CDR2 YFSETQ. This CDR3 reads CASSLGGSETQYF. CDR3 coding DNA: TGCGCCAGCAGCTTGGGGGGGTCCGAGACCCAGTACTTC.

CDR3 residues: CASSDFISHRGSGNTIYF. CDR3 DNA sequence: TGCGCCAGCAGTGATTTTATTTCTCACAGGGGCTCTGGAAACACCATATATTTT. The rearrangement links TRBV10-1 to TRBJ1-3; 7 nucleotides align to TRBD1. The CDR3 is made up of 18 amino acids. V gave up 3 bases and J gave up 0 bases; unmatched junction bases: 11. CDR1 and CDR2 (germline): WNHNN, SYGVQD (reference sequence).

The rearrangement uses TRBV5-5 and TRBJ1-4; no definite D call. The V end was cut by 4 bases, the J end by 6 bases, with 10 bases between. Germline values: CDR1 SGHKS, CDR2 YYEKEE (reference sequence). There are 13 residues in the CDR3. The CDR3 spells CASSLRYDEKLFF. The CDR3, as DNA: TGTGCCAGCAGCCTCCGTTATGATGAAAAACTGTTTTTT.

Ten or more counts support this clone. V and J are TRBV11-2 and TRBJ2-7, with 13 bases aligning to TRBD2. The CDR3 extends over 17 amino acids. The germline CDR1 and CDR2 sequences are SGHAT and FQNNGV. The V segment lost 5 bases and the J segment 4 bases; nucleotides outside the gene matches: 11. CDR3 loop: CASSPGTSGIIVYEQYF. The CDR3 DNA sequence: TGTGCCAGCAGCCCAGGGACTAGCGGGATAATCGTGTACGAGCAGTACTTC.

Regarding this clone: Other DNA sequences of this sample code for an identical CDR3. The chain is built from TRBV7-2 and TRBJ1-5; the match to TRBD1 covers 7 bases. Germline V gene sequence: CDR1 SGHTA, CDR2 FQGNSA. Losses at the gene ends were 5 bases for V and 4 bases for J; bases not matched to a gene: 5. This CDR3 has 14 residues. This chain's CDR3 is CASSRTGGNQPQHF. The CDR3 DNA sequence: TGTGCCAGCAGCCGGACAGGAGGGAATCAGCCCCAGCATTTT.

There are a few counts of this clone. The sample has other DNA sequences that encode this CDR3 too. The chain carries TRBV5-4 and TRBJ1-1; D is undetermined. Germline assignment: CDR1 SGHNT and CDR2 YYREEE (reference sequence). The V end was cut by 0 bases, the J end by 1 base, with 4 bases between. This CDR3 has 13 residues. The CDR3 DNA reads TGTGCCAGCAGCTTGGGGGGGAACACTGAAGCTTTCTTT. Its protein is CASSLGGNTEAFF.

This rearrangement joins TRBV15 to TRBJ1-3, with 8 bases aligning to TRBD1. This CDR3 spans 17 amino acids. Germline V gene lookup returns CDR1 LNHNV and CDR2 YYDKDF (reference sequence). With 5 bases clipped from V and 1 base from J, the junction kept 10 bases outside the gene matches. The CDR3 sequence: CATSANRQGWSGNTIYF. The CDR3 coding sequence is TGTGCCACCAGCGCAAACAGACAGGGGTGGTCTGGAAACACCATATATTTT.

J is TRBJ2-3 and V is TRBV6-1; 10 nucleotides line up with TRBD1. CDR1 and CDR2 (germline): MNHNS, SASEGT. This CDR3 has 15 residues. V shed 8 bases, J shed 8 bases, and the junction held 13 bases outside the gene matches. The chain's CDR3 is CASSPPRQGAGTQYF. In DNA, the CDR3 is TGTGCCAGCTCTCCTCCCCGACAGGGGGCGGGTACGCAGTATTTT.

The rearrangement links TRBV7-9 to TRBJ2-5, with 9 nucleotides matching TRBD1. CDR1 SEHNR and CDR2 FQNEAQ come from the germline V gene (reference sequence). The CDR3 spans 17 residues. With 3 bases clipped from V and 4 bases from J, the junction kept 12 bases outside the gene matches. CDR3 in DNA: TGTGCCAGCAGCTTCGGCTCCGGGACAGGGTTTGTAGAGACCCAGTACTTC. Translating gives CASSFGSGTGFVETQYF.

A few counts support this clone. The J gene is TRBJ2-1, the V gene TRBV5-8; tentatively, D is TRBD2 (6 bases). V gave up 2 bases and J gave up 7 bases, with 19 bases separating them. The CDR3 consists of 16 residues. From germline, CDR1 is SGHTS and CDR2 YDEGEE. The CDR3 protein is CASSLRTGTPSNEQFF. For the CDR3, the DNA is TGTGCCAGCAGCTTACGAACCGGGACTCCCTCTAATGAGCAGTTCTTC. Full variable domain (outside the CDR3, taken from reference TRBV5-8 and TRBJ2-1): EAGVTQSPTHLIKTRGQQATLRCSPISGHTSVYWYQQALGLGLQFLLWYDEGEERNRGNFPPRFSGRQFPNYSSELNVNALELEDSALYLCASSLRTGTPSNEQFFGPGTRLTVL.

In its sample, this clone was seen a few times. The chain employs TRBV4-2 and TRBJ2-1; 7 positions agree with TRBD2. Germline trimming cut 4 bases from V and 4 bases from J; bases unmatched to any gene: 7. This CDR3 is 15 amino acids long. Germline CDR1 LGHNA, CDR2 YNFKEQ. This chain's CDR3 is CASSRASGTYNEQFF. The CDR3 coding sequence is TGTGCCAGCAGCCGAGCTAGCGGAACTTACAATGAGCAGTTCTTC.

J is TRBJ2-1 and V is TRBV10-3; TRBD2 agrees at 9 bases. V gave up 3 bases and J gave up 5 bases; unmatched junction bases: 8. Germline values: CDR1 ENHRY, CDR2 SYGVKD. The CDR3 has 16 residues. The CDR3 here is CAISDPRLADHNEQFF. CDR3 sequence (DNA): TGTGCCATCAGTGACCCCCGACTAGCGGACCACAATGAGCAGTTCTTC.

This clone was counted many times. The chain's CDR3 is CASSIRPAGLGNEQFF. The DNA of the CDR3 is TGTGCCAGCAGCATACGCCCGGCGGGATTGGGCAATGAGCAGTTCTTC. The rearrangement links TRBV7-2 to TRBJ2-1, with TRBD2 as a possible D gene (6 bases). The CDR3 sequence is 16 residues long. V lost 5 bases, J lost 6 bases, and 20 bases lay in between. CDR1 is SGHTA and CDR2 is FQGNSA in the germline V gene.

The table lists this clone with a count of one. The chain has TRBV6-5 and TRBJ1-1, with 9 bases fitting TRBD1. With V trimmed by 10 bases and J by 7 bases, 10 bases remained unmatched. CDR1 and CDR2 (germline): MNHEY, SVGAGI. This CDR3 spans 13 amino acids. DNA of the CDR3: TGTGCCACCTCACAGGGGGCACTGGTTGAAGCTTTCTTT. It encodes CATSQGALVEAFF.

This chain links TRBV11-3 with TRBJ2-3, with D tentatively TRBD2 (5 bases). There are 17 residues in the CDR3. Germline V gene sequence: CDR1 SGHNT, CDR2 YENEEA. V lost 2 bases to trimming and J lost 2 bases, with 17 bases between them. DNA of the CDR3: TGTGCCAGCAGCTTAAGAGGACTCATGATTCTCACAGATACGCAGTATTTT. Protein: CASSLRGLMILTDTQYF.

The V and J genes are TRBV6-1 and TRBJ1-5; no definite D call. The CDR3 loop spans 14 amino acids. V was cut by 4 bases and J by 5 bases, with 12 bases left in between. Germline V gene lookup returns CDR1 MNHNS and CDR2 SASEGT. CDR3 protein: CASSVRVRDQPQHF. CDR3 in DNA: TGTGCCAGCAGTGTAAGGGTTCGAGATCAGCCCCAGCATTTT.